This passage covers 15 T cell receptor beta chains from one sample sequenced in a study of T cells in Graves' hyperthyroidism and ophthalmopathy. Amplification yielded TCR beta CDR3 regions, with RNA transcripts as the source. A set of HTBI primers served as the primers for a first-round RT-PCR of the TCR CDR3. TCRdb passed the multiplex PCR reads through MiXCR, listing each CDR3 protein once. Of fewer than 350,000 distinct CDR3 sequences detected, roughly 15% appear once; the ten largest clones hold around 30%. The sample consisted of blood. These receptors were taken from a woman aged 45 to 65 with Graves' hyperthyroidism that later progressed to Graves' ophthalmopathy.

At least ten counts were recorded for this clonotype. V and J are TRBV12-3 or TRBV12-4 and TRBJ1-2; D call uncertain. V was pared by 3 bases and J by 0 bases, with 2 bases between. This CDR3 is 12 amino acids long. The CDR3, as DNA: TGTGCCAGCAGTTTTACTAACTATGGCTACACCTTC. It yields the protein CASSFTNYGYTF.

The chain combines TRBV20-1 with TRBJ2-7; 12 bases fit TRBD2. The CDR3 consists of 15 residues. Germline V CDR1 and CDR2: DFQATT, SNEGSKA (reference sequence). The V segment lost 6 bases and the J segment 5 bases; nucleotides outside the gene matches: 11. In DNA form, the CDR3 reads TGCAGTGCCCCCCCCGCTAGCGGGAGGGCCCACGAGCAGTACTTC. Translating it yields CSAPPASGRAHEQYF.

This clonotype occurred many times. The chain combines TRBV12-5 with TRBJ2-1, with TRBD1 matching over 10 bases. This CDR3 is built from 17 residues. The germline V gene has CDR1 LGHNT and CDR2 FRNRAP. V was clipped by 5 bases and J by 4 bases; unmatched bases: 11. CDR3 DNA: TGTGCTAGTGGTCCTCCGGGACAGGGGTTGGCATACAATGAGCAGTTCTTC. Encoded protein: CASGPPGQGLAYNEQFF.

Comments on this clonotype: This may come from a read error, since a much larger clone is one base off. The chain is built from TRBV28 and TRBJ1-1; no firm D call. V was cut by 3 bases and J by 8 bases, with 13 bases left in between. This CDR3 comprises 13 residues. Germline V gene lookup returns CDR1 MDHEN and CDR2 SYDVKM. CDR3 nucleotides: TGTGCCAGCAGTTTCCCTTCAGAAAAGGAAGCTTTCTTT. Protein product: CASSFPSEKEAFF.

The sample holds many counts of this clonotype. The V and J genes are TRBV20-1 and TRBJ2-3, with 8 bases identical to TRBD2. V was pared by 0 bases and J by 4 bases, with 9 bases of the junction left unmatched. Germline CDR1 is DFQATT and CDR2 is SNEGSKA (reference sequence). The CDR3 is 16 amino acids. The CDR3 reads CSARDRTSPLADTQYF. CDR3 in DNA: TGCAGTGCTAGAGATCGGACTAGCCCTCTCGCAGATACGCAGTATTTT.

V is TRBV5-1 and J is TRBJ2-5, with a tentative D call TRBD1 (6 bases). Germline V gives CDR1 SGHRS, CDR2 YFSETQ. The V end lost 4 bases, the J end lost 0 bases, and 10 bases lay between the germline ends. This CDR3 is built from 14 residues. The CDR3 DNA is TGCGCCAGCAGCGCCGGACAGTACCAAGAGACCCAGTACTTC. Translated: CASSAGQYQETQYF.

V gene TRBV28 combines with J gene TRBJ2-3; TRBD1 matches at 7 bases. V gave up 7 bases and J gave up 2 bases; unmatched junction bases: 9. Germline-derived CDR1 and CDR2 are MDHEN and SYDVKM. The length of the CDR3 is 15 residues. The CDR3 DNA reads TGTGCCAGCAAGAGGGGCAGGGGGTTCACAGATACGCAGTATTTT. The encoded protein is CASKRGRGFTDTQYF.

The sample holds many counts of this clonotype. This chain connects TRBV20-1 to TRBJ2-1, with D possibly being TRBD1 (6 bases). The CDR3 is 12 residues long. Germline V lookup: CDR1 DFQATT, CDR2 SNEGSKA (reference sequence). Trimming shortened V by 6 bases and J by 7 bases, and 13 bases separated the two germline ends. Here the CDR3 DNA reads TGCAGTGCGGCGACAGGTCAAAATGAGCAGTTCTTC. Its protein is CSAATGQNEQFF.

In the case of this clonotype: Given a much more abundant clone one base away, this may be a read error. This rearrangement joins TRBV7-9 to TRBJ2-2, with D perhaps matching TRBD1 (6 bases). V lost 3 bases to trimming and J lost 3 bases, with 14 bases between them. Germline assignment: CDR1 SEHNR and CDR2 FQNEAQ (reference sequence). This CDR3 spans 16 amino acids. Here the CDR3 DNA reads TGTGCCAGCAGCTTCGACAGGACCGCGGACACCGGGGAGCTGTTTTTT. Amino acid sequence: CASSFDRTADTGELFF.

The chain employs TRBV4-1 and TRBJ2-3, with TRBD1 as a possible D gene (5 bases). V gave up 2 bases and J gave up 2 bases, with 11 bases separating them. The germline V gene encodes CDR1 MGHRA and CDR2 YSYEKL. The CDR3 sequence is 15 residues long. This CDR3 reads CASSQRGATTDTQYF. The CDR3 coding sequence is TGCGCCAGCAGCCAACGTGGGGCCACCACAGATACGCAGTATTTT.

This clonotype was detected only a few times. V usage is TRBV6-1 and J usage is TRBJ2-7; D unresolved. V was cut by 2 bases and J by 4 bases, with 6 bases left in between. The CDR3 is 12 residues long. The germline V gene encodes CDR1 MNHNS and CDR2 SASEGT. The CDR3 DNA is TGTGCCAGCAGTGAAATGGGATACGAGCAGTACTTC. Translation gives CASSEMGYEQYF.

V is TRBV6-9 and J is TRBJ2-3; TRBD1 matches at 9 bases. This CDR3 has 16 residues. V shed 8 bases and J 0 bases; nucleotides not matched to a gene: 9. Germline V lookup: CDR1 MNHGY, CDR2 SVAAGI. CDR3 amino acids: CASGSTGGSSTDTQYF. CDR3 DNA: TGTGCCAGCGGTTCGACAGGGGGTTCTAGCACAGATACGCAGTATTTT.

The genes are TRBV20-1 and TRBJ2-3, with D unresolved. The germline V gene has CDR1 DFQATT and CDR2 SNEGSKA (reference sequence). This CDR3 comprises 11 residues. Trimming took off 4 bases at V and 3 bases at J, with 5 bases between the two ends. CDR3 in DNA: TGCAGTGCTATAAAAACAGATACGCAGTATTTT. This sequence encodes CSAIKTDTQYF.

In this sample, this clonotype turned up many times. The genes are TRBV20-1 and TRBJ1-5; TRBD1 matches 8 bases. The CDR3 has 15 amino acids. The germline V gene has CDR1 DFQATT and CDR2 SNEGSKA (reference sequence). J gave up 4 bases and V 1 base, and 6 bases lay outside the gene matches. In nucleotides, the CDR3 is TGCAGTGCTAGAGTAGAAAACAGGGGGAATCAGCCCCAGCATTTT. It is translated as CSARVENRGNQPQHF.

This clonotype came up many times. V and J are TRBV7-8 and TRBJ1-2; D possibly corresponds to TRBD1 (6 bases). The germline V and J ends were trimmed by 5 bases and 3 bases, with 13 bases remaining between them. Germline CDR1 SGHVS, CDR2 FQNEAQ. This CDR3 contains 14 residues. Written as DNA, the CDR3 is TGTGCCAGCAGCGAGGGGGGCGCCTACTATGGCTACACCTTC. This codes for CASSEGGAYYGYTF.